The 9 T cell receptor beta chains in this list originate from one sample, sequenced in a study of T-cell memory formation after mild COVID-19. TCRdb reprocessed the 5' RACE reads via MiXCR and lists one record per CDR3 protein. The sample lists 170,000 or so distinct CDR3 sequences; 20% to 25% were seen once. Material: PBMCs or a T cell subset sorted from them (not recorded which). These receptors were obtained from an adult woman who had mild COVID-19 (a few samples of this study predate the infection). Cell type and time point are not known.

This chain uses TRBV9 with TRBJ1-2; no clear D gene. The CDR3 loop spans 14 amino acids. Trimming removed 0 bases at V and 6 bases at J, with 12 bases between. Per the germline V gene, CDR1 is SGDLS and CDR2 is YYNGEE. In DNA, the CDR3 is TGTGCCAGCAGCGTAGCAGCAGACCCGCATGGCTACACCTTC. It yields the protein CASSVAADPHGYTF.

This clonotype has only a few counts. The chain links TRBV12-3 or TRBV12-4 to TRBJ1-5; D remains unclear. V gave up 3 bases and J gave up 7 bases, with 13 bases separating them. The CDR3 covers 14 residues. The DNA for the CDR3 is TGTGCCAGCAGTTTCAGTCCTCTGTCCCAGCCCCAGCATTTT. This translates into CASSFSPLSQPQHF.

Ten or more counts support this clonotype. The chain uses TRBV6-5 and TRBJ2-1; D remains unclear. Germline V gene data show CDR1 as MNHEY and CDR2 as SVGAGI. V lost 0 bases and J lost 4, with 7 bases in between. This CDR3 is built from 14 residues. The CDR3 DNA sequence: TGTGCCAGCAGTTACTCCGGCTTTTACAATGAGCAGTTCTTC. Protein: CASSYSGFYNEQFF.

A few counts support this clonotype. The chain couples TRBV5-1 to TRBJ2-1, with 14 bases matching TRBD2. The germline gives CDR1 SGHRS, CDR2 YFSETQ. There are 16 residues in the CDR3. Trimming took 0 bases from V and 8 from J; bases not matched to a gene: 4. CDR3 sequence (DNA): TGCGCCAGCAGCTTGGGTGAGGGACTAGCGGGGGATGAGCAGTTCTTC. Translated, it gives CASSLGEGLAGDEQFF.

The V and J genes are TRBV12-3 or TRBV12-4 and TRBJ1-4, with D tentatively TRBD1 (6 bases). The CDR3 runs 14 residues. The V end lost 6 bases, the J end lost 7 bases, and 15 bases lay between the germline ends. The CDR3 coding sequence is TGTGCCAGCAGCCAGACAGGTTATCTTGAAAAACTGTTTTTT. Translating it yields CASSQTGYLEKLFF.

This clonotype appeared a single time. The chain combines TRBV5-1 with TRBJ2-7, with unresolved D. Germline V gene sequence: CDR1 SGHRS, CDR2 YFSETQ. The length of the CDR3 is 13 residues. Trimming left V 4 bases short and J 5 bases short, with 13 bases between. CDR3 residues: CASSHKPGNEQYF. Here the CDR3 DNA reads TGCGCCAGCAGCCACAAGCCCGGAAACGAGCAGTACTTC.

The CDR3 sequence: CASSFLPGRSSTDTQYF. CDR3 in DNA: TGTGCCAGCAGCTTTCTACCGGGACGGAGCTCGACAGATACGCAGTATTTT. The chain uses TRBV5-4 and TRBJ2-3, with D possibly called TRBD1 or TRBD2 (5 bases each). The ends were cut back, 2 bases at V and 3 bases at J, with 19 bases in the middle. Looked up from germline, CDR1 is SGHNT and CDR2 is YYREEE (reference sequence). The CDR3 runs to 17 residues. Based on the CDR3 plus reference TRBV5-4 and TRBJ2-3, the full variable domain is ETGVTQSPTHLIKTRGQQVTLRCSSQSGHNTVSWYQQALGQGPQFIFQYYREEENGRGNFPPRFSGLQFPNYSSELNVNALELDDSALYLCASSFLPGRSSTDTQYFGPGTRLTVL.

The chain carries TRBV4-1 and TRBJ1-5; D gene unclear. With 4 bases removed from V and 0 bases from J, the gap between germline ends came to 22 bases. Germline assignment: CDR1 MGHRA and CDR2 YSYEKL. CDR3 length: 19 residues. CDR3 nucleotide sequence: TGCGCCAGCAGCCCCACGAGGCCCCAGGAAACTCATAGCAATCAGCCCCAGCATTTT. It codes for CASSPTRPQETHSNQPQHF.

This clonotype has more than one count but fewer than ten. CDR3 protein: CASSYADFRNTEAFF. CDR3 DNA: TGTGCCAGCAGTTATGCCGACTTTCGGAACACTGAAGCTTTCTTT. The rearrangement uses TRBV6-5 and TRBJ1-1; D is undetermined. V lost 3 bases to trimming and J lost 1 base, with 12 bases between them. This CDR3 has 15 amino acids. CDR1 MNHEY and CDR2 SVGAGI come from the germline V gene.